This is a list of T cell receptor beta chains from one sample in a study of blood T cell repertoires in COVID-19. Assay: immunoSEQ multiplex PCR; the TCRdb copy retains only in-frame clones and omits some. The repertoire holds fewer than 300,000 clones, with about four fifths as singletons. Sequencing was performed on peripheral blood. The receptors stem from a woman under 30 with acute or convalescent COVID-19. CDR3s include the opening cysteine and the closing phenylalanine or tryptophan. A D gene is named only where the DNA matches it firmly. Size values are once, few and many counts, or a class for expanded clones, and some rows have none.

TRBV27	TRBJ1-6	few	-	TGTGCCTCCGCACAACCCTATAATTCACCCCTCCACTTT	CASAQPYNSPLHF
TRBV5-1	TRBJ2-1	-	TRBD2	TGCGCCAGCAGAGGGACTAGCGGCTACAATGAGCAGTTCTTC	CASRGTSGYNEQFF
TRBV11-2	TRBJ2-3	few	-	TGTGCCAGCAGCTTAGGGATTCAGACTAGCACAGATACGCAGTATTTT	CASSLGIQTSTDTQYF
TRBV29-1	TRBJ2-7	-	TRBD1	TGCAGCGTCGGGACAGGGGGCTTGTACGAGCAGTACTTC	CSVGTGGLYEQYF
TRBV21-1	TRBJ1-5	-	-	TGTGCCATTACGGGTCGGCCCCAGCATTTT	CAITGRPQHF
TRBV2	TRBJ2-1	-	TRBD2	TGTGCCAGCAGTGAAGCGGGACTAGCGGGAGAACGTTTCTTC	CASSEAGLAGERFF
TRBV19	TRBJ2-3	-	TRBD2	TGTGCCAGTACCCCCTTGGGCGGGAGACGCACAGATACGCAGTATTTT	CASTPLGGRRTDTQYF
TRBV4-2	TRBJ2-7	-	TRBD1	TGTGCCAGCAGCCAAGTAATGGGGACAGGGGGCTACGAGCAGTACTTC	CASSQVMGTGGYEQYF
TRBV18	TRBJ2-2	-	TRBD1	TGTGCCAGCTCACCCTCGGGACAGGGGACGAACACCGGGGAGCTGTTTTTT	CASSPSGQGTNTGELFF
TRBV27	TRBJ1-1	-	-	TGTGCCAGCAGAGATCTTCAGGGGTTCGGCACTGAAGCTTTCTTT	CASRDLQGFGTEAFF
TRBV5-1	TRBJ1-2	few	-	TGCGCCAGCAGCTTGGAGCGGGATACCTATGGCTACACCTTC	CASSLERDTYGYTF
TRBV6-5	TRBJ2-5	-	TRBD2	TGTGCCAGCACCAGCGGGACCCAAGAGACCCAGTACTTC	CASTSGTQETQYF
TRBV18	TRBJ2-3	-	TRBD1	TGTGCCAGCTCACAAAACAGGGGTGCTGCAGATACGCAGTATTTT	CASSQNRGAADTQYF
TRBV25-1	TRBJ1-5	-	TRBD1	TGTGCCAGCAGGGGTACCGGGACAGGGACTCAGCCCCAGCATTTT	CASRGTGTGTQPQHF
TRBV9	TRBJ2-2	-	-	TGTGCCAGCAGCGTAGGAGCCACCGGGGAGCTGTTTTTT	CASSVGATGELFF
TRBV7-9	TRBJ2-7	-	TRBD2	TGTGCCAGCAGGGATACTAGCGGGAGGTTCCACGAGCAGTACTTC	CASRDTSGRFHEQYF
TRBV18	TRBJ2-3	-	TRBD2	TGTGCCAGCTCACCTCCGGAGCCTCTAGCGGGAAGAACAGATACGCAGTATTTT	CASSPPEPLAGRTDTQYF
TRBV7-3	TRBJ2-1	-	TRBD2	TGTGCCAGCAGCCCCGAGGGGACTAGCGGTTACAATGAGCAGTTCTTC	CASSPEGTSGYNEQFF
TRBV5-1	TRBJ2-7	-	-	TGCGCCAGCAGCTTGGTCGGGTACGAGCAGTACTTC	CASSLVGYEQYF
TRBV5-5	TRBJ1-6	-	TRBD1	TGTGCCAGCAGCTCGGACAGGGAGATTCCCTATAATTCACCCCTCCACTTT	CASSSDREIPYNSPLHF
TRBV11-3	TRBJ2-3	few	-	TGTGCCAGCAGCCCCAGGGGAACCACAGATACGCAGTATTTT	CASSPRGTTDTQYF
TRBV19	TRBJ1-4	-	TRBD1	TGTGCCAGTAGTACCAATACCCCCGCGACAGGGGGATTTGGAAAACTGTTTTTT	CASSTNTPATGGFGKLFF
TRBV5-5	TRBJ2-5	-	TRBD2	TGTGCCAGCAGCTTGGTTTTGACTAGCGGGACCACATTGGGAGAGACCCAGTACTTC	CASSLVLTSGTTLGETQYF
TRBV3-1/TRBV3-2	TRBJ1-3	-	TRBD1	TGTGCCAGCAGCCCTTTAGGACCAGGGGGCATAAACACCATATATTTT	CASSPLGPGGINTIYF
TRBV19	TRBJ2-5	-	TRBD1	TGTGCCAGTACCTCCCAGACAGGGGGACAAGAGACCCAGTACTTC	CASTSQTGGQETQYF
TRBV7-7	TRBJ2-1	-	TRBD2	TGTGCTAGCAGCTTATCTAGCGGGCCAAATGAGCAGTTCTTC	CASSLSSGPNEQFF
TRBV19	TRBJ2-1	-	TRBD2	TGTGCCAGTAGTGGGTCCTTAGCGGGAGTGTCCTACAATGAGCAGTTCTTC	CASSGSLAGVSYNEQFF
TRBV19	TRBJ2-1	-	TRBD2	TGTGCCAGTAGTACCGGGACTAGCGGGATCAATGAGCAGTTCTTC	CASSTGTSGINEQFF
TRBV6-2/TRBV6-3	TRBJ1-1	once	TRBD1	TGTGCCAGCAGCGACAGGGCCCTTGAAGCTTTCTTT	CASSDRALEAFF
TRBV29-1	TRBJ1-2	-	TRBD1	TGCAGCGTTGAGGGACAGGGGGTCGCGAGAACCTTC	CSVEGQGVARTF
TRBV11-2	TRBJ2-1	-	-	TGTGCCAGCAGCTTAGTTCTAGGGGGGGTCAATGAGCAGTTCTTC	CASSLVLGGVNEQFF
TRBV5-6	TRBJ2-7	-	TRBD1	TGTGCCAGCAGCCGACGGACAGGGCTACGAGCGAGCTCCTACGAGCAGTACTTC	CASSRRTGLRASSYEQYF
TRBV27	TRBJ2-5	few	-	TGTGCCAGCAGTTCGACCGGGAAGACCCAGTACTTC	CASSSTGKTQYF
TRBV28	TRBJ2-3	-	TRBD2	TGTGCCAGCAGTTGGGGACTAGCCGTACATACGCAGTATTTT	CASSWGLAVHTQYF
TRBV20-1	TRBJ1-2	-	-	TGCAGTGCTAGCCCAGGGCTTGGCTACACCTTC	CSASPGLGYTF